This T cell receptor (beta chain) was obtained from a study of blood T cell repertoires in COVID-19. Across the whole study: Samples of COVID-19 (acute and convalescent) were obtained from the United States, Italy and Spain.

Those enrolled, adults aged 18 to 89 years, came from around 24 US areas. Assignment of participants to cohorts was predicated upon participant-reported clinical history. Libraries were prepared by immunoSEQ multiplex PCR; TCRdb keeps only in-frame clonotypes and omits some of them. The sample has 220,000 or so clones; more than 80% are singletons. V gave up 5 bases and J gave up 6 bases, with 7 bases separating them. The germline CDR1 and CDR2 sequences are SEHNR and FQNEAQ (reference sequence). CDR3 size: 12 residues. The receptor's source is a woman between 18 and 29 years old in a cohort exposed to, infected with or recovered from COVID-19 (not recorded which). The sequenced material came from PBMCs or T cells enriched from blood (not recorded which). The chain has TRBV7-9 and TRBJ2-2; D remains unclear. The CDR3 coding sequence is TGTGCCAGCAGCCAGAGGTCCGGGGAGCTGTTTTTT. The encoded protein is CASSQRSGELFF. Combining the CDR3 with reference TRBV7-9 and TRBJ2-2 gives the whole variable domain DTGVSQNPRHKITKRGQNVTFRCDPISEHNRLYWYRQTLGQGPEFLTYFQNEAQLEKSRLLSDRFSAERPKGSFSTLEIQRTEQGDSAMYLCASSQRSGELFFGEGSRLTVL.